The 6 T cell receptor beta chains below were found in one sample sequenced in a study of identical twins. Each CDR3 protein gets one entry after TCRdb re-called the 5' RACE reads with MiXCR. This table has fewer than 900,000 distinct CDR3 sequences, 15% to 20% appearing once. These data also formed part of another study, on T cells expressing NK-cell markers.

The sample taken for sequencing was PBMCs. The receptor source for this set is a woman aged 18-35 years in good health.

The table lists this clonotype with a few counts. The V call is TRBV18, the J call TRBJ2-3; D remains unclear. The CDR3 has 15 amino acids. Trimming took off 6 bases at V and 3 bases at J, with 16 bases between the two ends. Germline lookup yields CDR1 KGHSH and CDR2 LQKENI. In nucleotides, the CDR3 is TGTGCCAGCTCGGCGACACCTCTTATGACAGATACGCAGTATTTT. This gives the protein CASSATPLMTDTQYF.

This clonotype was counted between two and nine times. The chain combines TRBV12-3 or TRBV12-4 with TRBJ2-1; TRBD2 aligns across 10 bases. J gave up 9 bases and V 10 bases, and 9 bases lay outside the gene matches. This CDR3 is built from 13 residues. The CDR3, as DNA: TGTGCCACCATACCTAGCGGGGGAGGTGAGCAGTTCTTC. Translated: CATIPSGGGEQFF.

This sequence joins TRBV7-6 and TRBJ2-1; TRBD2 is a possible D gene (5 bases). CDR3 length: 13 amino acids. Trimming pared 7 bases from V and 6 bases from J, leaving 13 bases between. CDR1 is SGHVS, CDR2 FNYEAQ, per germline. The CDR3: CASIPGRGNEQFF. The CDR3 DNA sequence: TGTGCCAGCATCCCCGGTCGGGGCAATGAGCAGTTCTTC.

The chain combines TRBV11-2 with TRBJ2-1; D not resolved. Germline lookup yields CDR1 SGHAT and CDR2 FQNNGV. The CDR3 consists of 17 residues. V was clipped by 2 bases and J by 4 bases, with 18 bases between them. The CDR3 coding sequence is TGTGCCAGCAGCTTACGGTCTCAGACTGCCCAGTACAATGAGCAGTTCTTC. The encoded protein is CASSLRSQTAQYNEQFF.

A few counts support this clonotype. The rearrangement links TRBV2 to TRBJ2-1; 11 nucleotides agree with TRBD2. The CDR3 runs to 14 residues. J lost 6 bases, V lost 8 bases, and 6 bases had no gene match. Germline V gives CDR1 SNHLY, CDR2 FYNNEI. The CDR3 loop is CASLTSGRGNEQFF. In DNA, the CDR3 is TGTGCCAGCCTCACTAGCGGGAGAGGCAATGAGCAGTTCTTC. Combining the CDR3 with reference TRBV2 and TRBJ2-1 gives the whole variable domain EPEVTQTPSHQVTQMGQEVILRCVPISNHLYFYWYRQILGQKVEFLVSFYNNEISEKSEIFDDQFSVERPDGSNFTLKIRSTKLEDSAMYFCASLTSGRGNEQFFGPGTRLTVL.

This clonotype was seen ten or more times. This chain's CDR3 is CSASPSGMTYEQYF. CDR3 sequence (DNA): TGCAGTGCTAGCCCTAGCGGGATGACCTACGAGCAGTACTTC. The gene calls are TRBV20-1 and TRBJ2-7; 9 bases are shared with TRBD2. The CDR3 spans 14 residues. J was trimmed by 2 bases and V by 3 bases; bases with no gene match: 5. CDR1 DFQATT and CDR2 SNEGSKA come from the germline V gene (reference sequence).